What follows describes a single T cell receptor (beta chain). Treatment: oral pan-JAK inhibitor, 5-10 mg twice daily. Alopecia areata patients gave lesional scalp punch biopsies and peripheral blood samples. Extracted RNA was reverse transcribed into cDNA, the sequencing template. The method was immunoSEQ multiplex PCR; TCRdb's version includes in-frame clones alone and lacks a portion of them. The sample yields just over 3,500 clones, approximately 66% seen once. This entry comes from a study of CD8+ T cells in alopecia areata. In germline, CDR1 is SGHRS, CDR2 YFSETQ. Trimming shortened V by 0 bases and J by 1 base, and 10 bases separated the two germline ends. The CDR3 consists of 15 residues.

V gene TRBV5-1 combines with J gene TRBJ1-1; D remains ambiguous. The receptor comes from a human donor with alopecia areata. The sample here was skin, taken at week 24, from a patient treated with tofacitinib. The CDR3 loop is CASSLVGRPNTEAFF. The DNA of the CDR3 is TGCGCCAGCAGCTTGGTAGGCAGACCGAACACTGAAGCTTTCTTT.